The T cell receptor beta chain described here comes from a study of blood T cell repertoires in COVID-19. Study summary: Acute and convalescent COVID-19 specimens originated in the United States, Italy and Spain. PBMCs, B-cell-depleted T cells, or T cells provided the cDNA or gDNA that made up the material.

The repertoire was sequenced with immunoSEQ multiplex PCR; TCRdb's copy has only in-frame clones and lacks some. The table lists more than 200,000 clones, approximately 84% of them singletons, with approximately 6% in the top ten. The V gene lost 1 base and the J gene lost 4 bases, with 13 bases spanning the gap. CDR1 and CDR2 from the germline V gene are SGHTA and FQGNSA. CDR3 length: 15 amino acids. This receptor was obtained from a man aged 80 or over with acute or convalescent COVID-19. The chain couples TRBV7-2 to TRBJ1-2; possibly TRBD1 for D (6 bases). The specimen sequenced was peripheral blood. The CDR3 nucleotides read TGTGCCAGCAGCTTAGGTCCAGGGGTCGGCTATGGCTACACCTTC. It encodes CASSLGPGVGYGYTF.